This T cell receptor (beta chain) was profiled in a study of T cells in Graves' hyperthyroidism and ophthalmopathy. This CDR3 spans 11 amino acids. The V end lost 2 bases, the J end lost 7 bases, and 8 bases lay between the germline ends. Germline lookup yields CDR1 SQVTM and CDR2 ANQGSEA. This clonotype has ten or more counts. Reasons for excluding patients were uncontrolled infection, other autoimmune disease, pregnancy or lactation. Amplification yielded TCR beta CDR3 regions, with RNA transcripts as the source. First-round RT-PCR targeting the TCR CDR3 was performed with the HTBI primer set. A single record per CDR3 protein comes from TCRdb applying MiXCR to the multiplex PCR reads. Of around 600,000 distinct CDR3 sequences listed, about 45% are singletons.

Sequencing used peripheral blood or thyroid tissue (not recorded which). This chain links TRBV29-1 with TRBJ1-2, with a weak D call TRBD1 (6 bases). The receptor's source is an adult man with Graves' disease, either hyperthyroidism or ophthalmopathy (not recorded which). CDR3 residues: CSVETGSGYTF. In DNA, the CDR3 is TGCAGCGTTGAAACAGGGTCTGGCTACACCTTC.